The present entry profiles one T cell receptor (beta chain) with its context. No antigen is known for it. Amplification of TCR beta CDR3 regions used RNA as the template. A set of HTBI primers served as the primers for a first-round RT-PCR of the TCR CDR3. Each CDR3 protein is one row after TCRdb ran MiXCR on the multiplex PCR reads. The top ten clones hold 3% to 4.5% of a sample with 600,000 or so distinct CDR3 sequences, about a sixth of them seen once. Trimming took 4 bases from V and 7 from J; bases not matched to a gene: 23. Germline loops: CDR1 SGHRS, CDR2 YFSETQ. The length of the CDR3 is 20 residues. The data are from a study of T cells in Graves' hyperthyroidism and ophthalmopathy. Stable disease denoted Graves' hyperthyroidism without ophthalmopathy progression within 18 months. Each diagnosis drew on symptoms, thyroxine, TRAb, thyroid ultrasound and orbital computed tomography findings. Study-wide findings and caveats: The model anticipated ophthalmopathy a median about six months pre-onset. Most clonotypes expanded in thyroid above 0.001 were likewise present in blood.

This sequence was found in a woman in her thirties with Graves' hyperthyroidism. The sample consisted of blood. The rearrangement uses TRBV5-1 and TRBJ2-1; 10 bases fit TRBD2. CDR3 bases: TGCGCCAGCAGCCTCGTTCGAGGGTCTAGCGGGAGATCTCCCGGGAATGAGCAGTTCTTC. Its protein product is CASSLVRGSSGRSPGNEQFF.